This passage covers 21 T cell receptor beta chains from one sample sequenced in a study of T-cell reconstitution after alpha-beta-depleted transplantation in children. Unique molecular identifiers featured in how the TCRbeta library was prepared. TCRdb redid the calling of the PCR reads with MiXCR, one entry per CDR3 protein. The sample has hundreds of thousands of distinct CDR3 sequences, 16% seen once; the top ten hold about 41%. The source was PBMCs, mostly from graft donor cells, collected 360 days after TCRalphabeta/CD19-depleted stem cell transplant. The origin of the receptors is a male patient between 2 and 10 years old who had a stem cell transplant for acute lymphoblastic leukemia, so the T cells may come from the graft donor.

There are a few counts of this clonotype. V usage is TRBV4-3 and J usage is TRBJ2-7; 10 bases align to TRBD2. The trim removed 5 bases at V and 4 bases at J, leaving 8 bases unmatched. The CDR3 is 15 residues long. Germline CDR1 is LGHNA and CDR2 is YSLEER. This CDR3 reads CASSATKTSGYEQYF. The CDR3 DNA is TGCGCCAGCAGCGCAACTAAGACTAGCGGGTACGAGCAGTACTTC.

This rearrangement joins TRBV6-5 to TRBJ1-1; D not certain. Germline V gene lookup returns CDR1 MNHEY and CDR2 SVGAGI. V lost 2 bases, J lost 7 bases, and 8 bases lay in between. CDR3 length equals 12 residues. Here the CDR3 reads CASSYTGFEAFF. CDR3 nucleotide sequence: TGTGCCAGCAGTTACACCGGCTTTGAAGCTTTCTTT.

This clonotype has just a few counts. The CDR3 DNA sequence: TGCGCCAGCAGGAGGATTATCGGCGGAACCTACGAGCAGTACTTC. Amino acid sequence: CASRRIIGGTYEQYF. J is TRBJ2-7 and V is TRBV5-1; unclear D gene. The CDR3 has 15 amino acids. Germline V lookup: CDR1 SGHRS, CDR2 YFSETQ. V was shortened by 5 bases and J by 2 bases, with 17 bases between the two germline ends.

This clonotype was detected ten times or more. The gene calls are TRBV7-9 and TRBJ1-6, with D tentatively TRBD1 (5 bases). The V and J ends lost 2 bases and 6 bases respectively, with 14 bases between them. CDR1 is SEHNR, CDR2 FQNEAQ, per germline (reference sequence). This CDR3 has 16 amino acids. CDR3 residues: CASSLSSGLINSPLHF. Here the CDR3 DNA reads TGTGCCAGCAGCTTATCCTCGGGACTGATTAATTCACCCCTCCACTTT.

This clonotype appeared many times. The chain uses TRBV9 and TRBJ2-1; D ambiguous. CDR3 length: 16 residues. Germline CDR1 is SGDLS and CDR2 is YYNGEE. Trimming shortened V by 4 bases and J by 0 bases, and 14 bases separated the two germline ends. CDR3 nucleotide sequence: TGTGCCAGCAGCAGACGGACGGCTAGCTCCTACAATGAGCAGTTCTTC. Encoded protein: CASSRRTASSYNEQFF.

The DNA for the CDR3 is TGCAGTGCTAGGCAGGGTTTACTAGCGGGACGCTACGAGCAGTACTTC. Amino acids: CSARQGLLAGRYEQYF. This chain joins TRBV20-1 and TRBJ2-7, with TRBD2 matching 10 bases. The J segment lost 3 bases and the V segment lost 3 bases, leaving 11 bases of the junction unmatched. The CDR3 is made up of 16 amino acids. Germline lookup yields CDR1 DFQATT and CDR2 SNEGSKA (reference sequence).

This clonotype appeared a few times. The CDR3 is CASSLSYGESEQYF. Here the CDR3 DNA reads TGCGCCAGCAGCCTATCATATGGGGAAAGCGAGCAGTACTTC. The chain links TRBV4-1 to TRBJ2-7, with D unclear. V was clipped by 4 bases and J by 6 bases, with 16 bases between them. Germline V gene sequence: CDR1 MGHRA, CDR2 YSYEKL. The CDR3 has 14 amino acids.

This clonotype was seen only a few times. The chain combines TRBV7-8 with TRBJ2-2; 10 bases are shared with TRBD2. Germline V gene lookup returns CDR1 SGHVS and CDR2 FQNEAQ. Trimming at V came to 8 bases and at J to 1 base, leaving 1 base not matched to a gene. The CDR3 runs 14 residues. The DNA for the CDR3 is TGTGCCAGCTTAGCGGGAGGGAACACCGGGGAGCTGTTTTTT. Amino acids: CASLAGGNTGELFF.

This clonotype was picked up a small number of times. J is TRBJ2-3 and V is TRBV29-1; 7 nucleotides line up with TRBD1. The germline V gene encodes CDR1 SQVTM and CDR2 ANQGSEA. V gave up 6 bases and J gave up 13 bases; unmatched junction bases: 16. The CDR3 contains 13 residues. The CDR3 nucleotides are TGCAGCGTCCCCATAGGGGGCCAGGGAAGCAAGTATTTT. Translation: CSVPIGGQGSKYF.

The chain employs TRBV5-1 and TRBJ2-2; D is unclear. The CDR3 has 18 amino acids. CDR1 SGHRS and CDR2 YFSETQ come from the germline V gene. V lost 0 bases, J lost 4 bases, and 19 bases lay in between. CDR3 amino acids: CASSLAARRYMGTGELFF. The CDR3 region has the DNA TGCGCCAGCAGCTTGGCTGCTAGACGATATATGGGCACCGGGGAGCTGTTTTTT.

At least ten counts were recorded for this clonotype. The J gene is TRBJ1-5, the V gene TRBV28; 7 positions agree with TRBD1. CDR1 MDHEN and CDR2 SYDVKM come from the germline V gene. Trimming took 6 bases from V and 0 from J; bases not matched to a gene: 5. The CDR3 is made up of 15 amino acids. The DNA of the CDR3 is TGTGCCAGCAGACGGACAGGTTATAGCAATCAGCCCCAGCATTTT. As protein: CASRRTGYSNQPQHF.

The chain is built from TRBV3-1 and TRBJ1-3; D might be TRBD1 (6 bases). The germline V gene encodes CDR1 LGHDT and CDR2 YNNKEL (reference sequence). The CDR3 length is 13 residues. V was pared by 6 bases and J by 4 bases, with 10 bases between. The CDR3 DNA is TGTGCCAGCAGGACGAGGGGGGGAAACACCATATATTTT. Protein product: CASRTRGGNTIYF.

This clonotype turned up a few times. V gene TRBV20-1 combines with J gene TRBJ2-7, with D possibly being TRBD2 (5 bases). CDR1 and CDR2 from the germline V gene are DFQATT and SNEGSKA (reference sequence). The length of the CDR3 is 14 residues. V was shortened by 1 base and J by 2 bases, with 12 bases between the two germline ends. This chain's CDR3 is CSARVGTRPYEQYF. CDR3 DNA sequence: TGCAGTGCTAGAGTGGGTACTAGGCCCTACGAGCAGTACTTC.

The chain links TRBV9 to TRBJ2-7; D is undetermined. With 0 bases removed from V and 2 bases from J, the gap between germline ends came to 9 bases. The germline CDR1 and CDR2 sequences are SGDLS and YYNGEE. The CDR3 is 14 residues long. In DNA form, the CDR3 reads TGTGCCAGCAGCGTAGATGAAGGGCCCTACGAGCAGTACTTC. Its protein product is CASSVDEGPYEQYF. The whole variable domain, remainder taken from reference TRBV9 and TRBJ2-7, is DSGVTQTPKHLITATGQRVTLRCSPRSGDLSVYWYQQSLDQGLQFLIQYYNGEERAKGNILERFSAQQFPDLHSELNLSSLELGDSALYFCASSVDEGPYEQYFGPGTRLTVT.

This chain uses TRBV9 with TRBJ2-1; a possible D gene is TRBD2 (6 bases). Trimming took 4 bases from V and 6 from J, leaving 11 bases between them. CDR1 is SGDLS and CDR2 is YYNGEE in the germline V gene. The CDR3 is 13 residues long. CDR3 sequence: CASSPDYFNEQFF. In DNA form, the CDR3 reads TGTGCCAGCAGCCCGGACTATTTCAATGAGCAGTTCTTC.

This clonotype has at least ten counts. The rearrangement uses TRBV9 and TRBJ2-5; D ambiguous. Germline lookup yields CDR1 SGDLS and CDR2 YYNGEE. The V end lost 3 bases, the J end lost 5 bases, and 20 bases lay between the germline ends. The CDR3 extends over 16 amino acids. Here the CDR3 reads CASSGPQGNGWETQYF. CDR3 DNA sequence: TGTGCCAGCAGCGGCCCTCAAGGGAATGGCTGGGAGACCCAGTACTTC.

V and J are TRBV4-1 and TRBJ2-5, with D maybe TRBD1 (6 bases). Germline lookup yields CDR1 MGHRA and CDR2 YSYEKL. Trimming cost V 4 bases and J 2 bases, with 14 bases left between them. The CDR3 consists of 15 residues. This CDR3 is CASSRRGTPQETQYF. The CDR3 bases are TGCGCCAGCAGCCGCAGGGGCACACCACAAGAGACCCAGTACTTC.

The CDR3 nucleotides read TGCAGTGCTAGAGATTTAGGCAGGGCCTCCTACGAGCAGTACTTC. This encodes CSARDLGRASYEQYF. This chain links TRBV20-1 with TRBJ2-7; tentative D call: TRBD1 (5 bases). CDR1 DFQATT and CDR2 SNEGSKA come from the germline V gene (reference sequence). Trimming took off 0 bases at V and 0 bases at J, with 12 bases between the two ends. The CDR3 covers 15 residues.

This clonotype was observed a single time. The V call is TRBV9, the J call TRBJ2-7, with TRBD1 identical over 9 bases. CDR1 SGDLS and CDR2 YYNGEE come from the germline V gene. CDR3 length equals 16 residues. Trimming took 2 bases from V and 4 from J; bases not matched to a gene: 10. This CDR3 reads CASSVYPGQGIYEQYF. The CDR3 DNA sequence: TGTGCCAGCAGCGTTTACCCGGGACAGGGAATTTACGAGCAGTACTTC.

The V call is TRBV7-2, the J call TRBJ2-1; TRBD1 matches 9 bases. CDR1 SGHTA and CDR2 FQGNSA come from the germline V gene. The CDR3 contains 16 residues. Trimming cost V 0 bases and J 6 bases; bases outside gene matches: 6. This chain's CDR3 is CASSLAGTGWTNEQFF. In DNA form, the CDR3 reads TGTGCCAGCAGCTTAGCAGGGACAGGGTGGACCAATGAGCAGTTCTTC. The variable domain in full, completed from reference TRBV7-2 and TRBJ2-1, reads GAGVSQSPSNKVTEKGKDVELRCDPISGHTALYWYRQSLGQGLEFLIYFQGNSAPDKSGLPSDRFSAERTGGSVSTLTIQRTQQEDSAVYLCASSLAGTGWTNEQFFGPGTRLTVL.

This clonotype showed up many times. The chain employs TRBV11-2 and TRBJ1-1; D unclear. Germline V gives CDR1 SGHAT, CDR2 FQNNGV. This CDR3 region has 15 residues. Trimming took off 0 bases at V and 6 bases at J, with 14 bases between the two ends. The CDR3 is CASSLESPPFAEAFF. The CDR3 nucleotides read TGTGCCAGCAGCTTAGAATCACCTCCTTTCGCTGAAGCTTTCTTT.